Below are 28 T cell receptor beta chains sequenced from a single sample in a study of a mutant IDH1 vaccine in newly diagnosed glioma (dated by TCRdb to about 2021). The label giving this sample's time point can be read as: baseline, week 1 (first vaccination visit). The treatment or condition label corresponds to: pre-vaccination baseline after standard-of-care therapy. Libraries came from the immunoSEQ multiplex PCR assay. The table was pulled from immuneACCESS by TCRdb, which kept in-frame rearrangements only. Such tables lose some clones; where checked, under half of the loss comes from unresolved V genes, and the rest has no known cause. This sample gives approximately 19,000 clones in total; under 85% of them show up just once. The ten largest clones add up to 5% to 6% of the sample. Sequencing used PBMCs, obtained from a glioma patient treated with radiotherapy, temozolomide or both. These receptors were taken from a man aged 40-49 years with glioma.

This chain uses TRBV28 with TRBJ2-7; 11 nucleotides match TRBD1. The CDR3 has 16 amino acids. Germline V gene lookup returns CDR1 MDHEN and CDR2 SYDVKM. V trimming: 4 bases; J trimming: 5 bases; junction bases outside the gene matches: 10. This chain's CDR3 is CASSSGTGGFMNEQYV. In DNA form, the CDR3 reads TGTGCCAGCAGTTCGGGGACAGGGGGGTTCATGAACGAGCAGTACGTC.

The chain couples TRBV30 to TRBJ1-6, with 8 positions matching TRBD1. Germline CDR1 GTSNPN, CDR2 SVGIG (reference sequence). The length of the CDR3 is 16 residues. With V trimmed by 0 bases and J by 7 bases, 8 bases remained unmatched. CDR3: CAWSVPHGQGNSPLHF. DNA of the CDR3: TGTGCCTGGAGTGTACCACACGGACAGGGAAATTCACCCCTCCACTTT.

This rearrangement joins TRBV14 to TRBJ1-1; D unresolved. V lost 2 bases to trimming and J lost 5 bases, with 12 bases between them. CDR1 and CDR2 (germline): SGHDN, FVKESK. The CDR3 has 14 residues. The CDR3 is CASSQNPGGTEAFF. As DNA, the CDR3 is TGTGCCAGCAGCCAAAACCCGGGAGGGACTGAAGCTTTCTTT.

In DNA form, the CDR3 reads TGTGCCAGCAGAATAACGGGGCGGGGACGGAGAATACCTGAAGCTTTCTTT. It yields the protein CASRITGRGRRIPEAFF. The chain carries TRBV5-4 and TRBJ1-1; D might be TRBD1 (5 bases). V shed 5 bases and J shed 6 bases, with 26 bases lying between them. CDR3 size: 17 residues. CDR1 and CDR2 from the germline V gene are SGHNT and YYREEE (reference sequence). The whole variable domain, filled in from reference TRBV5-4 and TRBJ1-1, reads ETGVTQSPTHLIKTRGQQVTLRCSSQSGHNTVSWYQQALGQGPQFIFQYYREEENGRGNFPPRFSGLQFPNYSSELNVNALELDDSALYLCASRITGRGRRIPEAFFGQGTRLTVV.

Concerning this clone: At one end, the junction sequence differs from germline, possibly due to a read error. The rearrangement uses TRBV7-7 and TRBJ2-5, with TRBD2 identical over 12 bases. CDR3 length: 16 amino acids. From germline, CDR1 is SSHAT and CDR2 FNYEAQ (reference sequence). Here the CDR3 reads CASSPTSGRGQETQYF. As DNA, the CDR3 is TGTGCTAGCAGCCCGACTAGCGGGAGAGGCCAAGAGACCCAGTACTTC.

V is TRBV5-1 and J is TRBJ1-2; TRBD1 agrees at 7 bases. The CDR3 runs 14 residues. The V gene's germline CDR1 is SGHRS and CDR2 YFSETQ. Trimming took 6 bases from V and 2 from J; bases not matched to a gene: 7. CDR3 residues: CASTRDRENYGYTF. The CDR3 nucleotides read TGCGCCAGCACCCGGGACAGAGAGAACTATGGCTACACCTTC.

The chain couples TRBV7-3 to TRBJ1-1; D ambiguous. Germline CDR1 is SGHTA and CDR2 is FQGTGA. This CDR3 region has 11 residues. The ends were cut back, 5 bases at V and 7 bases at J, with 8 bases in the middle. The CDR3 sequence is CASSPSHEAFF. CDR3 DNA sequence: TGTGCCAGCAGCCCGTCCCATGAAGCTTTCTTT.

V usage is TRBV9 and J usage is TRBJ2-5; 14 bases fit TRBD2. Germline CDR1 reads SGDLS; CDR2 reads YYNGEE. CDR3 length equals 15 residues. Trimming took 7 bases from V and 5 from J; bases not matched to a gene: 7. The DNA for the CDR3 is TGTGCCAGCGGTCCCGGGACTAGCGGGAGTGAGACCCAGTACTTC. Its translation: CASGPGTSGSETQYF. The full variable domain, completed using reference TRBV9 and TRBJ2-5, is DSGVTQTPKHLITATGQRVTLRCSPRSGDLSVYWYQQSLDQGLQFLIQYYNGEERAKGNILERFSAQQFPDLHSELNLSSLELGDSALYFCASGPGTSGSETQYFGPGTRLLVL.

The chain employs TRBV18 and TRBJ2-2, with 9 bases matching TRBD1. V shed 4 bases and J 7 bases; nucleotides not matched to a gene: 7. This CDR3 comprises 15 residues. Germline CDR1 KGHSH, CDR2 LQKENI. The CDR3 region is CASSLQGATGGELFF. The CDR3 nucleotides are TGTGCCAGCTCACTACAGGGGGCGACAGGCGGGGAGCTGTTTTTT. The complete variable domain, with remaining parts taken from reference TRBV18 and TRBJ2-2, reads NAGVMQNPRHLVRRRGQEARLRCSPMKGHSHVYWYRQLPEEGLKFMVYLQKENIIDESGMPKERFSAEFPKEGPSILRIQQVVRGDSAAYFCASSLQGATGGELFFGEGSRLTVL.

The CDR3 reads CASSQIGETYNSPLHF. CDR3 coding DNA: TGTGCCAGCAGCCAGATAGGGGAGACCTATAATTCACCCCTCCACTTT. This chain joins TRBV4-2 and TRBJ1-6, with D perhaps TRBD1 (5 bases). The CDR3 has 16 amino acids. Trimming took off 3 bases at V and 2 bases at J, with 11 bases between the two ends. Germline V gene lookup returns CDR1 LGHNA and CDR2 YNFKEQ.

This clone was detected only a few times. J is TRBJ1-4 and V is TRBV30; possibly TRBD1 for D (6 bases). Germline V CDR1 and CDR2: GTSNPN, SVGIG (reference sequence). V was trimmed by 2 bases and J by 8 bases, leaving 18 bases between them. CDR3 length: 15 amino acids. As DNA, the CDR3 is TGTGCCTGGAGTCCATCAAAAGGACAGACGGAAAAACTGTTTTTT. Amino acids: CAWSPSKGQTEKLFF.

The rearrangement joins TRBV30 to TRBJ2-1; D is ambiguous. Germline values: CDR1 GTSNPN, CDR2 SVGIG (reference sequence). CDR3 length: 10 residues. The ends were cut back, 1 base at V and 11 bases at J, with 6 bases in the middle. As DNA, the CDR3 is TGTGCCTGGAGTGCCGGGCAGCAGTTCTTC. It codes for CAWSAGQQFF. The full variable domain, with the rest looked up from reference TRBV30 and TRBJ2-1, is SQTIHQWPATLVQPVGSPLSLECTVEGTSNPNLYWYRQAAGRGLQLLFYSVGIGQISSEVPQNLSASRPQDRQFILSSKKLLLSDSGFYLCAWSAGQQFFGPGTRLTVL.

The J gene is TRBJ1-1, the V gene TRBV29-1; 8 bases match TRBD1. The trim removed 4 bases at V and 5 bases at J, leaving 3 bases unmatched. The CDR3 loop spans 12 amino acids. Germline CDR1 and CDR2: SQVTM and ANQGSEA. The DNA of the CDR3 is TGCAGCGTTGGGCAGGGGGCGACTGAAGCTTTCTTT. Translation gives CSVGQGATEAFF.

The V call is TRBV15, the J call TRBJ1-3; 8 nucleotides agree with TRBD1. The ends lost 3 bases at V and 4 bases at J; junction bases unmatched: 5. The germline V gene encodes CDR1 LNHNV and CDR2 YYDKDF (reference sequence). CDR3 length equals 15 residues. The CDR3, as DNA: TGTGCCACCAGCAGGGACAGGGTGGTCGGAAACACCATATATTTT. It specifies CATSRDRVVGNTIYF.

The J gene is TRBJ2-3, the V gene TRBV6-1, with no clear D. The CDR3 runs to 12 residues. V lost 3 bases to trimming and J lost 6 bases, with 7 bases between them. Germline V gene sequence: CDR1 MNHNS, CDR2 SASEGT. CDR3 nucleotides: TGTGCCAGCAGTGAGTTCGCCGATACGCAGTATTTT. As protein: CASSEFADTQYF.

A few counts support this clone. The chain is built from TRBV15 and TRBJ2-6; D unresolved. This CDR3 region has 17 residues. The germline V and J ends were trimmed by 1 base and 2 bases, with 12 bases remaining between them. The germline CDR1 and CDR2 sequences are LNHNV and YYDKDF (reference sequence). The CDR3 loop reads CATSRGEDVAGANVLTF. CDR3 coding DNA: TGTGCCACCAGCAGAGGAGAAGACGTCGCTGGGGCCAACGTCCTGACTTTC.

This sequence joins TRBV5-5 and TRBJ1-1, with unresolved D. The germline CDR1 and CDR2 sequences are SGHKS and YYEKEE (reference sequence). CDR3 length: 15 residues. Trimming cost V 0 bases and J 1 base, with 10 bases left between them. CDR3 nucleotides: TGTGCCAGCAGCTTGGGTATGAGGTGGAACACTGAAGCTTTCTTT. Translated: CASSLGMRWNTEAFF.

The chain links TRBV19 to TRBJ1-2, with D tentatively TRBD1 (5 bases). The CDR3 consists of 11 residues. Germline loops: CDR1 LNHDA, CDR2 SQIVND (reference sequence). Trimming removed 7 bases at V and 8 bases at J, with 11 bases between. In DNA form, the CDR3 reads TGTGCCAGTACCACAGGAGGCGGCTACACCTTC. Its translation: CASTTGGGYTF.

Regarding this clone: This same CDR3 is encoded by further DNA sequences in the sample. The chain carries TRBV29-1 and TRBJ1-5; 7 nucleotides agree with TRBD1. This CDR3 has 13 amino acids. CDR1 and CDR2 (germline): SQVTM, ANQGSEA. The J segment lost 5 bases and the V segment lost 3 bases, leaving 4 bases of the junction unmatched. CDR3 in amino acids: CSVDSGGDQPQHF. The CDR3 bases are TGCAGCGTTGACTCAGGGGGGGATCAGCCCCAGCATTTT.

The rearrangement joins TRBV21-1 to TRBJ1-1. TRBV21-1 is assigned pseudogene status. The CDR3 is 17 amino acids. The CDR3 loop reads CASSKVQVRDPNTEAFF. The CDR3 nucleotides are TGTGCCAGCAGCAAAGTTCAGGTACGGGACCCGAACACTGAAGCTTTCTTT.

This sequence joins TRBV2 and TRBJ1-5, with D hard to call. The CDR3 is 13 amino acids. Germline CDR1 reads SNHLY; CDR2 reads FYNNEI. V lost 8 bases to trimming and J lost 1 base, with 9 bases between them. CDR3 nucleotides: TGTGCCAGCCTCGGAAAGAGCAATCAGCCCCAGCATTTT. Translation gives CASLGKSNQPQHF.

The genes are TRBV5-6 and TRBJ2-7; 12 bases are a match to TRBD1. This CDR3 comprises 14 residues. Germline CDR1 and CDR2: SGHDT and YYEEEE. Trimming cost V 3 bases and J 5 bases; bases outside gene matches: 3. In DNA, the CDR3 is TGTGCCAGCAGCTGGGACAGGGGGCCTAACGAGCAGTACGTC. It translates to CASSWDRGPNEQYV.

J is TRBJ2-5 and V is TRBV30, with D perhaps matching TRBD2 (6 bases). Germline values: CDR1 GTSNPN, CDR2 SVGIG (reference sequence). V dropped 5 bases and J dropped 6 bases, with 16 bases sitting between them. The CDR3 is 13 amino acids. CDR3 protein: CAWGGTVGKTQYF. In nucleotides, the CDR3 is TGTGCCTGGGGGGGGACCGTGGGTAAGACCCAGTACTTC.

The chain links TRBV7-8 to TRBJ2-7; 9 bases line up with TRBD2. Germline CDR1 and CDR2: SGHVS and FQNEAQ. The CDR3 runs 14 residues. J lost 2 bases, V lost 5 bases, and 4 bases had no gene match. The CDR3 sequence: CASSPTSGPYEQYV. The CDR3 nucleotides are TGTGCCAGCAGCCCGACTAGCGGACCCTACGAGCAGTACGTC.

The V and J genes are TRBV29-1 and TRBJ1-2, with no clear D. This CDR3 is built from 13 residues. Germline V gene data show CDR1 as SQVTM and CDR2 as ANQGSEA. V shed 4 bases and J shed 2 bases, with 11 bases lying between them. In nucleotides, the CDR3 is TGCAGCGTTGGGTCCGGAACGAACTATGGCTACACCTTC. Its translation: CSVGSGTNYGYTF.

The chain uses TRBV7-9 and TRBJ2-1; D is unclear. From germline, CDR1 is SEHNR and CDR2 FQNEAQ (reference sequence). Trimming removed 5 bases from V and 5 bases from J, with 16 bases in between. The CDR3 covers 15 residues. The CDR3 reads CASSPSRANDNEQFF. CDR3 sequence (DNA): TGTGCCAGCAGCCCGAGCAGAGCAAACGACAATGAGCAGTTCTTC.

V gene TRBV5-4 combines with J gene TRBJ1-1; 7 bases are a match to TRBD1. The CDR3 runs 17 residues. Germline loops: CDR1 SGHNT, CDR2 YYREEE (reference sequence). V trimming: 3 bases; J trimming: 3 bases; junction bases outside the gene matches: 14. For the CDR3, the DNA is TGTGCCAGCAGCTCCAGGGGGACCCTCTCACGAGACACTGAAGCTTTCTTT. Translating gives CASSSRGTLSRDTEAFF. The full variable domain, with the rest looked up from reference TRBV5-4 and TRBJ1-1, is ETGVTQSPTHLIKTRGQQVTLRCSSQSGHNTVSWYQQALGQGPQFIFQYYREEENGRGNFPPRFSGLQFPNYSSELNVNALELDDSALYLCASSSRGTLSRDTEAFFGQGTRLTVV.

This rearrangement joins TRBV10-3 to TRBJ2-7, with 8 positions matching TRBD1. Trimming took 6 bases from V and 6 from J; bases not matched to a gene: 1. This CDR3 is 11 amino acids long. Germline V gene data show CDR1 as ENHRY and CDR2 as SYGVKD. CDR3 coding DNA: TGTGCCATCAGGACAGGGGCCGAGCAGTACTTC. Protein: CAIRTGAEQYF.